The TCR beta chain described here comes from a study of cytomegalovirus exposure and HLA in healthy donors. General study findings and limits: Immune exposure was documented only through CMV serostatus. Three of the chains that were CMV-associated were confirmed in vitro to be specific for CMV antigens. The authors reported that TCR beta sequences could predict HLA-A and HLA-B alleles. These predictions were accurate for most subjects in the first cohort. In a later analysis, TCR beta V- and J-gene trimming was associated with a missense DCLRE1C variant.

13 Jbeta primers and 60 Vbeta primers were used for the PCR. Generated by immunoSEQ multiplex PCR, the TCRdb table keeps only in-frame clones and is missing some. In the table there are roughly 130,000 clones, approximately 85% of which are singletons. Note on this clone: Its antigen is unknown.

The CDR3 is 12 amino acids. The V gene's germline CDR1 is SQVTM and CDR2 ANQGSEA. The clonotype was recovered from a male donor in good health and CMV-seropositive. The specimen sequenced was PBMCs. The V and J genes are TRBV29-1 and TRBJ2-5; 7 bases match TRBD1. The closer fit of TRBJ2-7 to the DNA end suggests the J call may be wrong. DNA of the CDR3: TGCAGCGCTAGGGACAGCGACTACGAGCAGTACTTC. It encodes CSARDSDYEQYF.